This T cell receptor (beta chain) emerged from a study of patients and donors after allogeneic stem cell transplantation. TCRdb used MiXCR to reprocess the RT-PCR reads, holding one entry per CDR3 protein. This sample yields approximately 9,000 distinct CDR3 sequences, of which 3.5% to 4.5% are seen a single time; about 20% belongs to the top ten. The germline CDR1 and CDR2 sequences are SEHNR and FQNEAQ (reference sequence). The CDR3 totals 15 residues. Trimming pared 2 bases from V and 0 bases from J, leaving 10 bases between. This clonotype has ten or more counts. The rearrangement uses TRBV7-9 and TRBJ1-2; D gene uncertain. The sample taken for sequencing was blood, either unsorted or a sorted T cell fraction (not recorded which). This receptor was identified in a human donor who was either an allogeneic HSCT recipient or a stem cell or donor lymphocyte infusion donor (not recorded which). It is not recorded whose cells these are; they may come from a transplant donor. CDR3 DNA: TGTGCCAGCAGCTTAACGCAGAGTTCTAACTATGGCTACACCTTC. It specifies CASSLTQSSNYGYTF.